This record covers a single T cell receptor (beta chain). Generated by immunoSEQ multiplex PCR, the TCRdb table keeps only in-frame clones and is missing some. The repertoire holds almost 100,000 clones, with over 85% as singletons. In every patient, relapse followed autologous stem cell transplantation, while exposure to brentuximab vedotin differed. The CDR3 runs to 15 residues. V lost 0 bases to trimming and J lost 4 bases, with 12 bases between them. Germline V gene lookup returns CDR1 SGDLS and CDR2 YYNGEE. The sample comes from a study of PD-1 blockade in classical Hodgkin lymphoma. The input for sequencing was peripheral blood mononuclear cells (PBMCs), taken at baseline. The clonotype comes from a human donor with classical Hodgkin lymphoma. The chain is built from TRBV9 and TRBJ2-3, with D perhaps matching TRBD2 (6 bases). CDR3 sequence (DNA): TGTGCCAGCAGCGTAGGCCGGGGGTTAGCAGATACGCAGTATTTT. The encoded protein is CASSVGRGLADTQYF.